These T cell receptor beta chains were read from a single sample in a study of control samples from healthy donors and cancer patients. Libraries were prepared by immunoSEQ multiplex PCR; TCRdb keeps only in-frame clonotypes and omits some of them. The profile shows fewer than 90,000 clones, approximately 89% of them singletons. What was sequenced was blood. These TCRs come from a man in his fifties or sixties in good health. CDR3s include the opening cysteine and the closing phenylalanine or tryptophan. Each record gives: V gene, clone size, D gene, J gene, CDR3 protein, CDR3 DNA. D genes are given only for firm matches. Clone size, where shown, is once, few, many, or a class for clones that have expanded.

v_gene: TRBV29-1
abundance: NA
d_gene: NA
j_gene: TRBJ1-2
CDR3aa: CSAGVGGNGYTF
CDR3nt: TGCAGCGCCGGAGTGGGGGGGAATGGCTACACCTTC

v_gene: TRBV6-5
abundance: NA
d_gene: NA
j_gene: TRBJ1-6
CDR3aa: CASSYWAGAYSPLHF
CDR3nt: TGTGCCAGCAGTTACTGGGCAGGGGCATACTCACCCCTCCACTTT

v_gene: TRBV12-5
abundance: few
d_gene: TRBD2
j_gene: TRBJ2-1
CDR3aa: CASGGGLAGGYNEQFF
CDR3nt: TGTGCTAGTGGTGGAGGGCTAGCGGGGGGGTACAATGAGCAGTTCTTC

v_gene: TRBV6-2/TRBV6-3
abundance: NA
d_gene: NA
j_gene: TRBJ2-6
CDR3aa: CASSYSGPGANVLTF
CDR3nt: TGTGCCAGCAGTTACTCCGGCCCTGGGGCCAACGTCCTGACTTTC

v_gene: TRBV5-1
abundance: NA
d_gene: NA
j_gene: TRBJ2-1
CDR3aa: CASSRLVGSGNEQFF
CDR3nt: TGCGCCAGCAGCAGACTAGTCGGAAGCGGCAATGAGCAGTTCTTC

v_gene: TRBV19
abundance: NA
d_gene: NA
j_gene: TRBJ2-2
CDR3aa: CASSIEGGTGELFF
CDR3nt: TGTGCCAGTAGTATAGAGGGGGGCACCGGGGAGCTGTTTTTT

v_gene: TRBV7-3
abundance: NA
d_gene: TRBD1
j_gene: TRBJ1-1
CDR3aa: CASSLLGQGRTEAFF
CDR3nt: TGTGCCAGCAGCTTACTTGGACAGGGGCGGACTGAAGCTTTCTTT

v_gene: TRBV19
abundance: NA
d_gene: TRBD1
j_gene: TRBJ1-4
CDR3aa: CATLDRGEGEKLFF
CDR3nt: TGTGCCACCTTGGACAGGGGCGAGGGTGAAAAACTGTTTTTT

v_gene: TRBV18
abundance: NA
d_gene: NA
j_gene: TRBJ1-2
CDR3aa: CASSPPVGFALMSGYTF
CDR3nt: TGTGCCAGCTCACCACCGGTGGGTTTCGCGTTGATGAGTGGCTACACCTTC

v_gene: TRBV25-1
abundance: NA
d_gene: TRBD2
j_gene: TRBJ2-7
CDR3aa: CATWSGTSDHEQYF
CDR3nt: TGTGCCACCTGGTCAGGGACTAGCGACCACGAGCAGTACTTC

v_gene: TRBV13
abundance: NA
d_gene: NA
j_gene: TRBJ2-5
CDR3aa: CASSRRVGAQETQYF
CDR3nt: TGTGCCAGCAGCCGACGAGTAGGGGCGCAAGAGACCCAGTACTTC

v_gene: TRBV7-9
abundance: NA
d_gene: NA
j_gene: TRBJ2-1
CDR3aa: CASSLDEYNEQFF
CDR3nt: TGTGCCAGCAGCTTAGACGAGTACAATGAGCAGTTCTTC

v_gene: TRBV3-1/TRBV3-2
abundance: NA
d_gene: TRBD2
j_gene: TRBJ2-2
CDR3aa: CASSQGGSREVCTGELFF
CDR3nt: TGTGCCAGCAGCCAAGGGGGGTCGCGGGAGGTCTGCACCGGGGAGCTGTTTTTT

v_gene: TRBV18
abundance: few
d_gene: NA
j_gene: TRBJ1-2
CDR3aa: CASSPDNNYGYTF
CDR3nt: TGTGCCAGCTCCCCGGACAATAACTATGGCTACACCTTC

v_gene: TRBV24-1
abundance: NA
d_gene: NA
j_gene: TRBJ2-1
CDR3aa: CATTNQAGTEQFF
CDR3nt: TGTGCCACCACAAACCAGGCAGGGACAGAGCAGTTCTTC

v_gene: TRBV5-6
abundance: once
d_gene: NA
j_gene: TRBJ1-1
CDR3aa: CASSPGRANRGTEAFF
CDR3nt: TGTGCCAGCAGCCCCGGTAGGGCCAATCGGGGCACTGAAGCTTTCTTT

v_gene: TRBV6-2/TRBV6-3
abundance: NA
d_gene: NA
j_gene: TRBJ1-2
CDR3aa: CASSYLGVDGYTF
CDR3nt: TGTGCCAGCAGTTACCTCGGGGTTGATGGCTACACCTTC

v_gene: TRBV28
abundance: NA
d_gene: NA
j_gene: TRBJ1-2
CDR3aa: CASSPRGVYGYTF
CDR3nt: TGTGCCAGCAGTCCGCGGGGGGTATATGGCTACACCTTC

v_gene: TRBV20-1
abundance: NA
d_gene: NA
j_gene: TRBJ2-1
CDR3aa: CSAREVTEQFF
CDR3nt: TGCAGTGCTAGAGAGGTAACGGAGCAGTTCTTC

v_gene: TRBV29-1
abundance: NA
d_gene: NA
j_gene: TRBJ1-1
CDR3aa: CSGNGQPNTEAFF
CDR3nt: TGCAGCGGGAATGGACAGCCGAACACTGAAGCTTTCTTT

v_gene: TRBV27
abundance: NA
d_gene: NA
j_gene: TRBJ1-1
CDR3aa: CASSLRGGTEAFF
CDR3nt: TGTGCCAGCAGTCTCAGGGGAGGCACTGAAGCTTTCTTT

v_gene: TRBV29-1
abundance: NA
d_gene: NA
j_gene: TRBJ1-2
CDR3aa: CSVERGDGGPYGYTF
CDR3nt: TGCAGCGTTGAAAGAGGGGACGGGGGGCCCTATGGCTACACCTTC

v_gene: TRBV4-1
abundance: few
d_gene: TRBD2
j_gene: TRBJ2-7
CDR3aa: CASSHVGLAVSYEQYF
CDR3nt: TGCGCCAGCAGCCATGTGGGACTAGCGGTCTCCTACGAGCAGTACTTC

v_gene: TRBV19
abundance: few
d_gene: NA
j_gene: TRBJ2-1
CDR3aa: CASSAGTLSYNEQFF
CDR3nt: TGTGCCAGTAGTGCCGGGACTCTCTCCTACAATGAGCAGTTCTTC

v_gene: TRBV29-1
abundance: NA
d_gene: NA
j_gene: TRBJ1-4
CDR3aa: CSVGDTGSNEKLFF
CDR3nt: TGCAGCGTCGGAGATACAGGGAGTAATGAAAAACTGTTTTTT

v_gene: TRBV14
abundance: NA
d_gene: TRBD1
j_gene: TRBJ2-3
CDR3aa: CASNRDRLTDTQYF
CDR3nt: TGTGCCAGCAACCGGGACAGGCTCACAGATACGCAGTATTTT

v_gene: TRBV6-5
abundance: few
d_gene: NA
j_gene: TRBJ1-1
CDR3aa: CASSRSGTETEAFF
CDR3nt: TGTGCCAGCAGTCGTTCCGGGACTGAGACTGAAGCTTTCTTT

v_gene: TRBV29-1
abundance: NA
d_gene: NA
j_gene: TRBJ2-7
CDR3aa: CSVEGQGGYEQYF
CDR3nt: TGCAGCGTTGAAGGACAGGGAGGGTACGAGCAGTACTTC

v_gene: TRBV10-1
abundance: NA
d_gene: NA
j_gene: TRBJ2-6
CDR3aa: CASSESGANVLTF
CDR3nt: TGCGCCAGCAGTGAGTCCGGGGCCAACGTCCTGACTTTC

v_gene: TRBV19
abundance: NA
d_gene: NA
j_gene: TRBJ2-1
CDR3aa: CASSDGLDYNEQFF
CDR3nt: TGTGCCAGTAGTGACGGACTGGACTACAATGAGCAGTTCTTC

v_gene: TRBV14
abundance: NA
d_gene: NA
j_gene: TRBJ2-1
CDR3aa: CASSPQNNEQFF
CDR3nt: TGTGCCAGCAGCCCACAGAACAATGAGCAGTTCTTC

v_gene: TRBV30
abundance: NA
d_gene: TRBD2
j_gene: TRBJ2-5
CDR3aa: CAWSVLAGGETQYF
CDR3nt: TGTGCCTGGAGTGTACTAGCGGGGGGGGAGACCCAGTACTTC

v_gene: TRBV7-2
abundance: NA
d_gene: NA
j_gene: TRBJ2-1
CDR3aa: CASSLDTLLDNEQFF
CDR3nt: TGTGCCAGCAGCTTAGATACGCTACTAGACAATGAGCAGTTCTTC

v_gene: TRBV6-5
abundance: NA
d_gene: NA
j_gene: TRBJ1-6
CDR3aa: CASSYADNSPLHF
CDR3nt: TGTGCCAGCAGTTACGCAGATAATTCACCCCTCCACTTT

v_gene: TRBV30
abundance: once
d_gene: TRBD1
j_gene: TRBJ1-2
CDR3aa: CAWSVLRTGGYGYTF
CDR3nt: TGTGCCTGGAGTGTACTTAGGACAGGGGGTTATGGCTACACCTTC

v_gene: TRBV10-3
abundance: NA
d_gene: TRBD1
j_gene: TRBJ2-7
CDR3aa: CAISESGTGEQYF
CDR3nt: TGTGCCATCAGTGAGTCCGGGACAGGTGAGCAGTACTTC

v_gene: TRBV29-1
abundance: NA
d_gene: TRBD1
j_gene: TRBJ1-1
CDR3aa: CSVPTGGETEAFF
CDR3nt: TGCAGCGTACCGACAGGGGGCGAAACTGAAGCTTTCTTT

v_gene: TRBV19
abundance: NA
d_gene: TRBD2
j_gene: TRBJ2-3
CDR3aa: CASSIGGGGTDTQYF
CDR3nt: TGTGCCAGTAGTATCGGCGGGGGGGGCACAGATACGCAGTATTTT

v_gene: TRBV7-8
abundance: NA
d_gene: NA
j_gene: TRBJ1-6
CDR3aa: CASSFSGTLNSPLHF
CDR3nt: TGTGCCAGCAGCTTTTCCGGGACACTCAATTCACCCCTCCACTTT

v_gene: TRBV5-1
abundance: NA
d_gene: NA
j_gene: TRBJ1-2
CDR3aa: CASSLSGAGSYGYTF
CDR3nt: TGCGCCAGCAGCTTGAGCGGCGCGGGGTCCTATGGCTACACCTTC

v_gene: TRBV4-3
abundance: NA
d_gene: NA
j_gene: TRBJ1-4
CDR3aa: CASSQGGTGTNEKLFF
CDR3nt: TGCGCCAGCAGCCAAGGCGGGACGGGAACTAATGAAAAACTGTTTTTT

v_gene: TRBV2
abundance: NA
d_gene: NA
j_gene: TRBJ1-1
CDR3aa: CASRAQGVTEAFF
CDR3nt: TGTGCCAGCAGGGCACAGGGAGTCACTGAAGCTTTCTTT

v_gene: TRBV10-3
abundance: NA
d_gene: TRBD2
j_gene: TRBJ2-3
CDR3aa: CATRGDYSTDTQYF
CDR3nt: TGTGCCACCCGGGGGGACTATAGCACAGATACGCAGTATTTT

v_gene: TRBV2
abundance: NA
d_gene: NA
j_gene: TRBJ2-5
CDR3aa: CASSSGQETQYF
CDR3nt: TGTGCCAGCAGTAGCGGCCAAGAGACCCAGTACTTC

v_gene: TRBV29-1
abundance: NA
d_gene: NA
j_gene: TRBJ1-5
CDR3aa: CSVVDGNQPQHF
CDR3nt: TGCAGCGTCGTTGACGGGAATCAGCCCCAGCATTTT

v_gene: TRBV6-2/TRBV6-3
abundance: NA
d_gene: TRBD1
j_gene: TRBJ1-1
CDR3aa: CASSQGAGAEAFF
CDR3nt: TGTGCCAGCAGCCAGGGGGCTGGAGCTGAAGCTTTCTTT

v_gene: TRBV3-1/TRBV3-2
abundance: NA
d_gene: TRBD2
j_gene: TRBJ2-1
CDR3aa: CASSRGGGADEQFF
CDR3nt: TGTGCCAGCAGCCGCGGCGGGGGGGCCGATGAGCAGTTCTTC

v_gene: TRBV7-2
abundance: NA
d_gene: NA
j_gene: TRBJ2-1
CDR3aa: CASSIWHKGYEQFF
CDR3nt: TGTGCCAGCAGCATCTGGCACAAGGGCTATGAGCAGTTCTTC

v_gene: TRBV24-1
abundance: NA
d_gene: TRBD1
j_gene: TRBJ1-5
CDR3aa: CATSGSGGKQPQHF
CDR3nt: TGTGCCACCAGTGGTTCAGGGGGCAAGCAGCCCCAGCATTTT

v_gene: TRBV4-3
abundance: NA
d_gene: TRBD1
j_gene: TRBJ1-3
CDR3aa: CASSQGDSLNTIYF
CDR3nt: TGCGCCAGCAGCCAAGGGGACAGTTTAAACACCATATATTTT

v_gene: TRBV7-2
abundance: NA
d_gene: NA
j_gene: TRBJ2-3
CDR3aa: CASSLGGPDTQYF
CDR3nt: TGTGCCAGCAGCTTAGGGGGGCCAGATACGCAGTATTTT

v_gene: TRBV4-3
abundance: NA
d_gene: NA
j_gene: TRBJ1-3
CDR3aa: CASSQALASGNTIYF
CDR3nt: TGCGCCAGCAGCCAAGCCCTCGCCTCTGGAAACACCATATATTTT